Each of the 11 T cell receptor beta chains below was sequenced from the same sample in a study of blood T cell repertoires in COVID-19. Sequenced by immunoSEQ multiplex PCR; TCRdb stores in-frame clones only, minus some. The table records about 110,000 clones, approximately 80% of them present only once. Sequenced sample: peripheral blood. Every receptor here comes from an elderly woman with acute or convalescent COVID-19.

The J gene is TRBJ2-1, the V gene TRBV29-1; TRBD2 agrees at 13 bases. This CDR3 is 16 amino acids long. The V and J ends lost 7 bases and 1 base, in that order; junction bases with no gene match: 7. CDR1 is SQVTM and CDR2 is ANQGSEA in the germline V gene. CDR3 region: CSARTSGSPSYNEQFF. The CDR3 DNA reads TGCAGCGCCAGGACTAGCGGGAGTCCATCCTACAATGAGCAGTTCTTC.

The rearrangement uses TRBV5-6 and TRBJ2-1; no firm D call. Germline-derived CDR1 and CDR2 are SGHDT and YYEEEE. This CDR3 comprises 15 residues. Trimming took off 1 base at V and 2 bases at J, with 10 bases between the two ends. CDR3: CASSLSQRPYNEQFF. The CDR3 nucleotides read TGTGCCAGCAGCTTGAGTCAGCGCCCCTACAATGAGCAGTTCTTC.

This clone was observed a single time. The chain links TRBV6-5 to TRBJ2-5, with D possibly being TRBD1 (5 bases). CDR3 length equals 13 residues. The germline V gene has CDR1 MNHEY and CDR2 SVGAGI. V lost 4 bases to trimming and J lost 1 base, with 7 bases between them. The CDR3 DNA is TGTGCCAGCAGTTGGACACTCCAAGAGACCCAGTACTTC. It is translated as CASSWTLQETQYF.

The chain carries TRBV24-1 and TRBJ1-2, with D maybe TRBD1 (6 bases). The V gene's germline CDR1 is KGHDR and CDR2 SFDVKD. The V and J ends lost 9 bases and 2 bases respectively, with 9 bases between them. The CDR3 covers 12 residues. CDR3 sequence reads: CATGQGNYGYTF. In DNA form, the CDR3 reads TGTGCCACCGGGCAGGGGAACTATGGCTACACCTTC.

This clone was seen only once. This sequence joins TRBV5-4 and TRBJ1-6; 8 nucleotides align to TRBD1. The CDR3 spans 16 residues. CDR1 is SGHNT and CDR2 is YYREEE in the germline V gene (reference sequence). The ends lost 0 bases at V and 9 bases at J; junction bases unmatched: 8. As DNA, the CDR3 is TGTGCCAGCAGCTTGGCGCTAGGACAGGGTAGTTCACCCCTCCACTTT. It codes for CASSLALGQGSSPLHF.

V gene TRBV5-1 combines with J gene TRBJ1-2; D gene unclear. Germline V lookup: CDR1 SGHRS, CDR2 YFSETQ. CDR3 length: 12 amino acids. Between the trimmed V and J ends, which lost 6 bases and 1 base, there was a span of 7 bases. The CDR3 here is CASTNFNYGYTF. For the CDR3, the DNA is TGCGCCAGCACCAATTTTAACTATGGCTACACCTTC.

V gene TRBV24-1 combines with J gene TRBJ2-7, with D tentatively TRBD2 (6 bases). Trimming took off 0 bases at V and 5 bases at J, with 7 bases between the two ends. CDR3 length equals 13 residues. The germline gives CDR1 KGHDR, CDR2 SFDVKD. The CDR3 DNA sequence: TGTGCCACCAGTGATTTGTCTAGCGACGAGCAGTACGTC. Protein sequence: CATSDLSSDEQYV.

This clone has only one observation. The genes are TRBV28 and TRBJ2-7, with a possible D match to TRBD1 (5 bases). Germline V gives CDR1 MDHEN, CDR2 SYDVKM. The V and J ends lost 7 bases and 3 bases respectively, with 10 bases between them. This CDR3 is 12 amino acids long. The DNA of the CDR3 is TGTGCCAGCAACTCTCAGGGCTACGAGCAGTACTTC. Its protein product is CASNSQGYEQYF.

The chain employs TRBV7-9 and TRBJ2-1; maybe TRBD2 (5 bases). Trimming took off 1 base at V and 10 bases at J, with 8 bases between the two ends. Germline V gives CDR1 SEHNR, CDR2 FQNEAQ (reference sequence). CDR3 length equals 12 residues. Here the CDR3 reads CASSLGTPEQFF. In nucleotides, the CDR3 is TGTGCCAGCAGCTTAGGGACTCCCGAGCAGTTCTTC.

This clone was observed a handful of times. The rearrangement joins TRBV18 to TRBJ1-3; no firm D call. This CDR3 has 15 amino acids. Germline values: CDR1 KGHSH, CDR2 LQKENI. V was trimmed by 3 bases and J by 4 bases, leaving 13 bases between them. The CDR3 region has the DNA TGTGCCAGCTCACCCAACTCCGGGAAGGGAAACACCATATATTTT. This codes for CASSPNSGKGNTIYF.

This clone was picked up one time. CDR3: CASSSVGSFNEQYV. DNA of the CDR3: TGTGCCAGCAGCTCTGTCGGTTCTTTCAACGAGCAGTACGTC. V gene TRBV7-9 combines with J gene TRBJ2-7; D call uncertain. The germline gives CDR1 SEHNR, CDR2 FQNEAQ (reference sequence). CDR3 size: 14 residues. The V and J ends lost 4 bases and 5 bases respectively, with 15 bases between them.